This T cell receptor (beta chain) appears in the sequencing data of a study of blood T cell repertoires in COVID-19. For the study at large: Collection of acute and convalescent COVID-19 samples took place in the United States, Italy and Spain. PBMCs, B-cell-depleted T cells, or T cells were the source of the cDNA or gDNA that made up the material.

Original processing notes: Nucleated cell number was recorded as an estimate derived from reference gene primer amplification. Assay: immunoSEQ multiplex PCR; the TCRdb copy retains only in-frame clones and omits some. V, J and clone size are those of that table, while D and trimming were read from the DNA. The data show around 200,000 clones, around 84% seen once. Germline V gene data show CDR1 as SNHLY and CDR2 as FYNNEI. The CDR3 totals 14 residues. The V gene lost 2 bases and the J gene lost 8 bases, with 10 bases spanning the gap. The sequence was obtained from a woman of 80 years or more with acute or convalescent COVID-19. Sequenced input: peripheral blood. The genes are TRBV2 and TRBJ1-6; tentatively, D is TRBD1 (6 bases). As DNA, the CDR3 is TGTGCCAGCAGTGAATCGGACAGAGATTCACCCCTCCACTTT. Its protein product is CASSESDRDSPLHF.